The 16 T cell receptor beta chains below come from one sample, sequenced in a study of blood T cell repertoires in COVID-19. This table comes from immunoSEQ multiplex PCR, and its TCRdb copy is limited to in-frame clones, with some not included. The table has a few hundred thousand clones, approximately 91% seen once; the top ten hold 0.8% to 0.9%. Source material: PBMCs or T cells enriched from blood (not recorded which). Source of these receptors: a woman aged 40 to 50 who had been exposed to COVID-19.

In DNA form, the CDR3 reads TGTGCCAGCTCACCCGACAGGGTGAGAACTGAAGCTTTCTTT. Its protein product is CASSPDRVRTEAFF. This chain uses TRBV18 with TRBJ1-1; 7 bases fit TRBD1. The V and J ends lost 3 bases and 5 bases, in that order; junction bases with no gene match: 6. Germline CDR1 reads KGHSH; CDR2 reads LQKENI. CDR3 size: 14 residues.

This chain joins TRBV6-4 and TRBJ2-7; 8 positions match TRBD2. With V trimmed by 6 bases and J by 0 bases, 7 bases remained unmatched. The germline gives CDR1 MRHNA, CDR2 SNTAGT. The CDR3 is made up of 15 amino acids. The CDR3 here is CASSPGLARSYEQYF. CDR3 sequence (DNA): TGTGCCAGCAGCCCTGGACTAGCTCGCTCCTACGAGCAGTACTTC.

This clone was seen once. The gene calls are TRBV9 and TRBJ1-2; 9 nucleotides agree with TRBD1. V gave up 0 bases and J gave up 2 bases; unmatched junction bases: 11. The CDR3 has 18 residues. Germline V gives CDR1 SGDLS, CDR2 YYNGEE. The CDR3 loop reads CASSVGVGQGQLNYGYTF. CDR3 nucleotide sequence: TGTGCCAGCAGCGTAGGAGTGGGACAGGGACAACTAAACTATGGCTACACCTTC.

V usage is TRBV12-3 or TRBV12-4 and J usage is TRBJ1-6, with no clear D. This CDR3 region has 13 residues. With 6 bases removed from V and 3 bases from J, the gap between germline ends came to 6 bases. CDR3 amino acids: CASRELYNSPLHF. For the CDR3, the DNA is TGTGCCAGCAGAGAGCTCTATAATTCACCCCTCCACTTT.

The J gene is TRBJ1-3, the V gene TRBV4-3; 7 bases match TRBD1. The V segment lost 3 bases and the J segment 4 bases; nucleotides outside the gene matches: 9. The CDR3 loop spans 16 amino acids. Germline values: CDR1 LGHNA, CDR2 YSLEER. CDR3 protein: CASSQATGSAGNTIYF. Written as DNA, the CDR3 is TGCGCCAGCAGCCAGGCGACAGGGTCCGCAGGAAACACCATATATTTT.

The chain recombines TRBV7-2 with TRBJ2-2; 7 bases line up with TRBD1. Trimming cost V 5 bases and J 2 bases; bases outside gene matches: 5. The CDR3 has 15 amino acids. The germline V gene has CDR1 SGHTA and CDR2 FQGNSA. The CDR3: CASSARQGNTGELFF. The CDR3 bases are TGTGCCAGCAGCGCCCGACAGGGAAACACCGGGGAGCTGTTTTTT.

The chain uses TRBV3-1 (or the pseudogene TRBV3-2) and TRBJ1-1; 10 bases align to TRBD1. V shed 0 bases, J shed 0 bases, and the junction held 10 bases outside the gene matches. CDR1 and CDR2 from the germline V gene are LGHDT and YNNKEL (reference sequence). This CDR3 spans 19 amino acids. The CDR3 here is CASSQDSFRDRGMNTEAFF. CDR3 DNA sequence: TGTGCCAGCAGCCAAGATAGTTTCCGGGACAGGGGTATGAACACTGAAGCTTTCTTT.

The V and J genes are TRBV5-4 and TRBJ2-5; maybe TRBD2 (6 bases). Germline V gene lookup returns CDR1 SGHNT and CDR2 YYREEE (reference sequence). There are 14 residues in the CDR3. V was clipped by 4 bases and J by 1 base, with 11 bases between them. The CDR3 here is CASSPGTSQETQYF. The CDR3, as DNA: TGTGCCAGCAGCCCCGGGACTTCCCAAGAGACCCAGTACTTC.

The chain is built from TRBV6-6 and TRBJ2-7, with D perhaps TRBD2 (6 bases). CDR3 length equals 14 residues. The V gene's germline CDR1 is MNHNY and CDR2 SVGAGI (reference sequence). Trimming pared 1 base from V and 3 bases from J, leaving 10 bases between. The CDR3 protein is CASSYYGRGYEQYF. The CDR3 DNA follows: TGTGCCAGCAGTTACTATGGGCGGGGCTACGAGCAGTACTTC.

This clone is a singleton in its sample. This chain connects TRBV18 to TRBJ1-5; TRBD1 matches 7 bases. Germline CDR1 reads KGHSH; CDR2 reads LQKENI. The trim removed 3 bases at V and 4 bases at J, leaving 12 bases unmatched. The CDR3 sequence is 17 residues long. CDR3 in amino acids: CASSPLPRQGWNQPQHF. Here the CDR3 DNA reads TGTGCCAGCTCACCCTTACCTCGACAGGGCTGGAATCAGCCCCAGCATTTT.

This chain connects TRBV5-8 to TRBJ2-7; maybe TRBD1 (5 bases). The CDR3 has 15 residues. Germline V gives CDR1 SGHTS, CDR2 YDEGEE. Trimming shortened V by 0 bases and J by 1 base, and 11 bases separated the two germline ends. The chain's CDR3 is CASSLGTGRSYEQYF. CDR3 sequence (DNA): TGTGCCAGCAGCTTGGGCACAGGCAGATCCTACGAGCAGTACTTC.

This sequence joins TRBV6-4 and TRBJ1-4; the D is unclear. V shed 7 bases and J shed 4 bases, with 16 bases lying between them. The germline V gene has CDR1 MRHNA and CDR2 SNTAGT. This CDR3 contains 15 residues. The CDR3 here is CASKRRPRDNEKLFF. In DNA, the CDR3 is TGTGCCAGCAAAAGGCGGCCACGGGATAATGAAAAACTGTTTTTT.

The table lists this clone with a count of one. The chain employs TRBV7-9 and TRBJ2-7; 7 nucleotides agree with TRBD1. In germline, CDR1 is SEHNR, CDR2 FQNEAQ (reference sequence). CDR3 size: 14 residues. The V segment lost 5 bases and the J segment 3 bases; nucleotides outside the gene matches: 7. Here the CDR3 reads CASSLGTESYEQYF. For the CDR3, the DNA is TGTGCCAGCAGCCTCGGGACAGAAAGCTACGAGCAGTACTTC.

The chain links TRBV12-3 or TRBV12-4 to TRBJ2-7; no clear D. V was shortened by 2 bases and J by 6 bases, with 8 bases between the two germline ends. There are 12 residues in the CDR3. The CDR3 nucleotides are TGTGCCAGCAGTTTACGGGTTACCGAGCAGTACTTC. This gives the protein CASSLRVTEQYF.

Note on this clone: The sample holds other DNA sequences that translate to the same CDR3. The V gene is TRBV7-9, the J gene TRBJ1-6, with 9 nucleotides matching TRBD1. Germline loops: CDR1 SEHNR, CDR2 FQNEAQ (reference sequence). The CDR3 runs to 14 residues. With V trimmed by 5 bases and J by 6 bases, 2 bases remained unmatched. The DNA for the CDR3 is TGTGCCAGCAGCCCGGGACAGGGTAATTCACCCCTCCACTTT. It yields the protein CASSPGQGNSPLHF.

In its sample, this clone was seen a few times. The chain is built from TRBV7-8 and TRBJ1-2; 9 positions agree with TRBD1. Germline CDR1 reads SGHVS; CDR2 reads FQNEAQ. V shed 1 base and J 6 bases; nucleotides not matched to a gene: 3. The CDR3 consists of 14 residues. CDR3 DNA: TGTGCCAGCAGCTTAGGACAGGGGGGAGATGGCTACACCTTC. Translation: CASSLGQGGDGYTF.